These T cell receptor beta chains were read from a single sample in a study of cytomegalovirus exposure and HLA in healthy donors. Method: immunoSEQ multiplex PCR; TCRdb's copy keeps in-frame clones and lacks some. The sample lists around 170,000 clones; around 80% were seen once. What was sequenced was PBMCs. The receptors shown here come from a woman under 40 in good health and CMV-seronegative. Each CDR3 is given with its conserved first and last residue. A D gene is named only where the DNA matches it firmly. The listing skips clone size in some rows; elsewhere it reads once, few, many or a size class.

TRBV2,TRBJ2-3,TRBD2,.,CASSGGGGSTDTQYF,TGTGCCAGCAGTGGCGGGGGGGGTAGCACAGATACGCAGTATTTT
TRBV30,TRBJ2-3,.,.,CAWSPYTDTQYF,TGTGCCTGGAGTCCCTACACAGATACGCAGTATTTT
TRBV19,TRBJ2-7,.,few,CASSKVGDGSYEQYF,TGTGCCAGTAGTAAGGTAGGGGATGGGTCCTACGAGCAGTACTTC
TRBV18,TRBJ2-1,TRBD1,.,CASSPGTGGYEQFF,TGTGCCAGCTCACCCGGGACAGGGGGCTATGAGCAGTTCTTC
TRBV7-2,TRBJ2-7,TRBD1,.,CASSLALAGGAYEQYF,TGTGCCAGCAGCTTAGCGCTGGCAGGGGGCGCCTACGAGCAGTACTTC
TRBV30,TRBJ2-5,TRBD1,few,CAWSVGQGLQETQYF,TGTGCCTGGAGTGTAGGACAGGGCCTACAAGAGACCCAGTACTTC
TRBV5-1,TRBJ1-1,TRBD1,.,CASRRTGNRNTEAFF,TGCGCCAGCAGGCGGACAGGGAACAGGAACACTGAAGCTTTCTTT
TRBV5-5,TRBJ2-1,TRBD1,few,CASSSQGALSYNEQFF,TGTGCCAGCAGCTCCCAGGGGGCTCTTTCCTACAATGAGCAGTTCTTC
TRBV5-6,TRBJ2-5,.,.,CASSLGAETQYF,TGTGCCAGCAGCTTGGGCGCTGAGACCCAGTACTTC
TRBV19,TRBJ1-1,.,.,CASSISRGLENTEAFF,TGTGCCAGTAGTATATCGCGGGGGCTAGAGAACACTGAAGCTTTCTTT
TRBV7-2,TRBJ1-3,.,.,CASSQGRAGNTIYF,TGTGCCAGCAGCCAGGGCAGGGCTGGAAACACCATATATTTT
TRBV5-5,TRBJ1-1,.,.,CASSKDRNTEAFF,TGTGCCAGCAGCAAGGACAGGAACACTGAAGCTTTCTTT
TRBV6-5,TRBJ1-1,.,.,CASSPTGNTEAFF,TGTGCCAGCAGTCCCACAGGGAACACTGAAGCTTTCTTT
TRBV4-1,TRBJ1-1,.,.,CASSPQGWNTEAFF,TGCGCCAGCAGCCCACAGGGTTGGAACACTGAAGCTTTCTTT
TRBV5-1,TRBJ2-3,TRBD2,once,CASSIPSGDTQYF,TGCGCCAGCAGTATCCCTAGCGGAGATACGCAGTATTTT
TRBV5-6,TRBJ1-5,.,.,CASSLLGATGDRDQPQHF,TGTGCCAGCAGCTTGTTGGGGGCAACAGGCGATAGGGATCAGCCCCAGCATTTT
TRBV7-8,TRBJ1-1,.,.,CASSLGRWGETEAFF,TGTGCCAGCAGCTTAGGACGCTGGGGCGAGACTGAAGCTTTCTTT
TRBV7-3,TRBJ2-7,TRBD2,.,CASSFGLAYEQYF,TGTGCCAGCAGCTTCGGACTAGCCTACGAGCAGTACTTC
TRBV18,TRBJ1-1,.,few,CASSPQEAGNTEAFF,TGTGCCAGCTCACCACAGGAGGCAGGGAACACTGAAGCTTTCTTT
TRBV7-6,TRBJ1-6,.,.,CASRLGGSDSPLHF,TGTGCCAGCAGGTTGGGGGGTTCGGATTCACCCCTCCACTTT
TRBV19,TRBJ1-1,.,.,CASSITGNTEAFF,TGTGCCAGTAGTATAACAGGGAACACTGAAGCTTTCTTT
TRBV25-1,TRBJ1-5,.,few,CASSVGSQPQHF,TGTGCCAGCAGTGTAGGGAGCCAGCCCCAGCATTTT
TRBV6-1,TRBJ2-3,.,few,CASKWSGFGVDTQYF,TGTGCCAGCAAGTGGAGTGGGTTTGGCGTAGATACGCAGTATTTT
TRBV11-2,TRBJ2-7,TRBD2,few,CASSFSGRGGRSEQYF,TGTGCCAGCAGCTTTTCTGGGCGGGGGGGCCGATCCGAGCAGTACTTC
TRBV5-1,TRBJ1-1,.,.,CASSLGQDTEAFF,TGCGCCAGCAGCTTGGGTCAGGACACTGAAGCTTTCTTT
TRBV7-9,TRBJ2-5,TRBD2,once,CASSRKAGVQETQYF,TGTGCCAGCAGCAGAAAGGCGGGGGTGCAAGAGACCCAGTACTTC
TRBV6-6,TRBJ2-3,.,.,CASSYTGSTDTQYF,TGTGCCAGCAGTTATACAGGAAGCACAGATACGCAGTATTTT
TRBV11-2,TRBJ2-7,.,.,CASSLRGGGAGEQYF,TGTGCCAGCAGCTTAAGGGGTGGGGGAGCGGGCGAGCAGTACTTC
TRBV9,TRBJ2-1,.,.,CASSVLTDEQFF,TGTGCCAGCAGCGTGCTGACAGATGAGCAGTTCTTC